This T cell receptor (beta chain) stems from a study of cytomegalovirus exposure and HLA in healthy donors. The overall study: Genotyping showed about 80% of roughly 400 donors falling in the Caucasian-associated ancestry cluster.

V was pared by 0 bases and J by 4 bases, with 13 bases between. The germline CDR1 and CDR2 sequences are MGHRA and YSYEKL. CDR3 length: 16 amino acids. Researchers ran the PCR with 60 Vbeta and 13 Jbeta primers. Some clones are missing from TCRdb's copy, which holds only in-frame ones; the method was immunoSEQ multiplex PCR. Among over 70,000 clones listed, approximately 78% were seen once. The sequenced material came from PBMCs. The sequence derives from a male donor in good health and CMV-seropositive. The J gene is TRBJ2-1, the V gene TRBV4-1, with D perhaps matching TRBD2 (5 bases). The chain's CDR3 is CASSQDPVAPYNEQFF. For the CDR3, the DNA is TGCGCCAGCAGCCAAGATCCGGTAGCGCCGTACAATGAGCAGTTCTTC.